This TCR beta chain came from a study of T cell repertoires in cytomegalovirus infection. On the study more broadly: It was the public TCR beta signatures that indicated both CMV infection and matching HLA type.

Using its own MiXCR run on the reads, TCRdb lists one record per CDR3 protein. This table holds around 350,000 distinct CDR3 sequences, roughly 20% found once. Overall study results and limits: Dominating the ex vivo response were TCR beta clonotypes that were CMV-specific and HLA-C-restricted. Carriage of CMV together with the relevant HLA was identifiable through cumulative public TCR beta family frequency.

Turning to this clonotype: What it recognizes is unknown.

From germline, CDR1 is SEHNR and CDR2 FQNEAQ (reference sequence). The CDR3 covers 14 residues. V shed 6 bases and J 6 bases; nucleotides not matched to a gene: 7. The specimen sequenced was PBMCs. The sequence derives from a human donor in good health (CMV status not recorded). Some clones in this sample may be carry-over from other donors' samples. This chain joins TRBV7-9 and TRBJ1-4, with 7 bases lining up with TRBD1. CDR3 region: CASSHTGTDEKLFF. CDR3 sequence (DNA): TGTGCCAGCAGTCATACCGGGACAGATGAAAAACTGTTTTTT.